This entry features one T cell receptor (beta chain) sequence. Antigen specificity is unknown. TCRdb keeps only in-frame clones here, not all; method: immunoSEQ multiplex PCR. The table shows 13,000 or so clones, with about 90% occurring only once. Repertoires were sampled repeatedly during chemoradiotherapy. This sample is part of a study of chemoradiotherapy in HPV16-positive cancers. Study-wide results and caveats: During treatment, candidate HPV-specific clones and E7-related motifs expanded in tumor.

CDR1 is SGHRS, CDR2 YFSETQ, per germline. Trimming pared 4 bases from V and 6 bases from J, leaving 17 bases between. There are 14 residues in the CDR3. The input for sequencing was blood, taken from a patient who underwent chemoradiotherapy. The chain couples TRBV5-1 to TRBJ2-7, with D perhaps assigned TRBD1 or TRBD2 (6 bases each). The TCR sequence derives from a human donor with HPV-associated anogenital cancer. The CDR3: CASSIQGPGSEQYF. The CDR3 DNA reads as TGCGCCAGCAGCATACAGGGTCCCGGGAGCGAGCAGTACTTC.